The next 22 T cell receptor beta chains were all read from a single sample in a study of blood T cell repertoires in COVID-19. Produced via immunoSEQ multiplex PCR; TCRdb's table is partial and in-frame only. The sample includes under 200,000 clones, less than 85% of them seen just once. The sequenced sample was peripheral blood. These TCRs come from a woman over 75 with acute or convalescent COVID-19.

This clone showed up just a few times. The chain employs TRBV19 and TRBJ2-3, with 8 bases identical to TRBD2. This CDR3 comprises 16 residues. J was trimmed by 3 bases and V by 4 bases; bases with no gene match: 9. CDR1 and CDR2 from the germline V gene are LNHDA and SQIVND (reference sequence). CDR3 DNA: TGTGCCAGTAGTAGCATTCCCGGGAGGGGAACAGATACGCAGTATTTT. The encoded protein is CASSSIPGRGTDTQYF.

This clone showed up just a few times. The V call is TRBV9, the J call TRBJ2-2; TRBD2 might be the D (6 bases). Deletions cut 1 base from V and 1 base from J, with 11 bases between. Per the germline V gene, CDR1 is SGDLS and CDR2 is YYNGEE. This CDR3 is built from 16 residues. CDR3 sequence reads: CASSVMEGGNTGELFF. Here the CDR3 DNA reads TGTGCCAGCAGCGTAATGGAGGGAGGGAACACCGGGGAGCTGTTTTTT.

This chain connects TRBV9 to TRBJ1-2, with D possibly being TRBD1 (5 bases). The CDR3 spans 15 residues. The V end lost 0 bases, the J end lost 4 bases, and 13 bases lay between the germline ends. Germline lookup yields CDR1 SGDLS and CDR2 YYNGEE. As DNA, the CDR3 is TGTGCCAGCAGCGTAGGGGAGGGGCGAGGCTATGGCTACACCTTC. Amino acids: CASSVGEGRGYGYTF.

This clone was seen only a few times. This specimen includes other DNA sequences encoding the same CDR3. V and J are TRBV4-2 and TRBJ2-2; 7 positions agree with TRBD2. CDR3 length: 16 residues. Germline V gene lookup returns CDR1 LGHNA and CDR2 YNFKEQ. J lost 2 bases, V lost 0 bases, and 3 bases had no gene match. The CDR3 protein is CASSQEGGANTGELFF. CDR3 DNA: TGTGCCAGCAGCCAAGAGGGAGGGGCTAACACCGGGGAGCTGTTTTTT.

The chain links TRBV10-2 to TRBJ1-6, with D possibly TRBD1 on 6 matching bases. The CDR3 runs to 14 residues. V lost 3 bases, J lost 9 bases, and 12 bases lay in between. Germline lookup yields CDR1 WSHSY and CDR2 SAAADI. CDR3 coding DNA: TGCGCCAGCAGTGACAGGGGTTTAGGTTCACCCCTCCACTTT. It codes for CASSDRGLGSPLHF.

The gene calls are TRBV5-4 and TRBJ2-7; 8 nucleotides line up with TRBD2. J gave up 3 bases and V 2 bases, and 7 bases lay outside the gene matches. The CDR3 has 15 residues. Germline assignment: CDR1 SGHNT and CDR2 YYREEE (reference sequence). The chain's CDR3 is CASSLAGSGSYEQYF. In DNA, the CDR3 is TGTGCCAGCAGCTTAGCGGGAAGCGGGAGCTACGAGCAGTACTTC. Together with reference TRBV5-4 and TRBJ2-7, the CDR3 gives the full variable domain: ETGVTQSPTHLIKTRGQQVTLRCSSQSGHNTVSWYQQALGQGPQFIFQYYREEENGRGNFPPRFSGLQFPNYSSELNVNALELDDSALYLCASSLAGSGSYEQYFGPGTRLTVT.

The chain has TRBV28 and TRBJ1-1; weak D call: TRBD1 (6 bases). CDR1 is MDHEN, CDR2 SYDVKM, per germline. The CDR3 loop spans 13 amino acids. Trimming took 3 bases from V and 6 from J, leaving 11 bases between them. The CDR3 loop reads CASSLGGRSEAFF. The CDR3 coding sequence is TGTGCCAGCAGTTTGGGGGGGCGATCTGAAGCTTTCTTT.

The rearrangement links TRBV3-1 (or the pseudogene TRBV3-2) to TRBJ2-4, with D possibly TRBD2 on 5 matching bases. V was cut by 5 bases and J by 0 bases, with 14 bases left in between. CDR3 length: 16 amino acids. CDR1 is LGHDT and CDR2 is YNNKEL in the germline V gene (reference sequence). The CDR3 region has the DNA TGTGCCAGCAGCGCCCCGCCCGCGGGAGCCAAAAACATTCAGTACTTC. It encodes CASSAPPAGAKNIQYF.

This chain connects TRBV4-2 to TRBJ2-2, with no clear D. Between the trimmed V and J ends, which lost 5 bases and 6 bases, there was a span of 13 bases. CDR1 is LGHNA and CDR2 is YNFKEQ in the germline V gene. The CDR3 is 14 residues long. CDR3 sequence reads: CASSLEFPAGELFF. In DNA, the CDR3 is TGTGCCAGCAGCTTGGAGTTCCCTGCCGGGGAGCTGTTTTTT.

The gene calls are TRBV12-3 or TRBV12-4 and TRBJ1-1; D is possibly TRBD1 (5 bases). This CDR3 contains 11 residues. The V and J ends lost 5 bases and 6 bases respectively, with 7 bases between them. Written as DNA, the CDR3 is TGTGCCAGCAGTCGACAGCCTGAAGCTTTCTTT. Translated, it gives CASSRQPEAFF.

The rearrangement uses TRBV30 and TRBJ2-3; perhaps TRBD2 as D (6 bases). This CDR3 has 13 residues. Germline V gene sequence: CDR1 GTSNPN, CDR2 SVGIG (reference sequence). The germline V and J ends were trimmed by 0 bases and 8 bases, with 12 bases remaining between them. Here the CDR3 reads CAWSVLPSATQYF. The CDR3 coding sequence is TGTGCCTGGAGTGTACTCCCTAGCGCTACGCAGTATTTT.

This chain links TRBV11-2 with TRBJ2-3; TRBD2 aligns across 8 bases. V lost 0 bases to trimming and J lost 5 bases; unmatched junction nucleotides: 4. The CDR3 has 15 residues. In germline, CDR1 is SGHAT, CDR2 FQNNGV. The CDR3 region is CASSLEAGAVDTQYF. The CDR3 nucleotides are TGTGCCAGCAGCTTAGAAGCGGGAGCGGTAGATACGCAGTATTTT.

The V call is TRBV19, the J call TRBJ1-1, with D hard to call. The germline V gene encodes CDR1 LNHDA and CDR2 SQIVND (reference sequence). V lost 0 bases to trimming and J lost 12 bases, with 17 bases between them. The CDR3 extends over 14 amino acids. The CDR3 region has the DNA TGTGCCAGTAGTATAGAAGCGGAGCTTTCAAAGACTTTCTTT. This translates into CASSIEAELSKTFF. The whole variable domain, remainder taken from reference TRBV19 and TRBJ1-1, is DGGITQSPKYLFRKEGQNVTLSCEQNLNHDAMYWYRQDPGQGLRLIYYSQIVNDFQKGDIAEGYSVSREKKESFPLTVTSAQKNPTAFYLCASSIEAELSKTFFGQGTRLTVV.

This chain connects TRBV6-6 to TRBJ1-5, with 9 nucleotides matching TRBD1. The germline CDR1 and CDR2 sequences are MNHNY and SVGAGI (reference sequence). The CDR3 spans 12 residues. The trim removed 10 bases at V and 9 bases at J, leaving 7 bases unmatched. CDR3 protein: CATLQGAWPQHF. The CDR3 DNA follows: TGTGCCACCTTACAGGGGGCTTGGCCCCAGCATTTT.

CDR3 sequence: CASSPQDYTGELFF. In nucleotides, the CDR3 is TGTGCCAGCAGCCCCCAAGACTACACCGGGGAGCTGTTTTTT. This chain connects TRBV7-3 to TRBJ2-2; D gene ambiguous. Germline loops: CDR1 SGHTA, CDR2 FQGTGA. Trimming took off 5 bases at V and 3 bases at J, with 10 bases between the two ends. The CDR3 length is 14 residues. Full variable domain (missing parts from reference TRBV7-3 and TRBJ2-2): GAGVSQTPSNKVTEKGKYVELRCDPISGHTALYWYRQSLGQGPEFLIYFQGTGAADDSGLPNDRFFAVRPEGSVSTLKIQRTERGDSAVYLCASSPQDYTGELFFGEGSRLTVL.

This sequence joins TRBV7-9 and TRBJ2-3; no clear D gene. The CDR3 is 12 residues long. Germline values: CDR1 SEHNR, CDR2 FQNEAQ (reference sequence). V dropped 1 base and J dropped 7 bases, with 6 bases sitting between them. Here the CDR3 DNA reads TGTGCCAGCAGCTTAGACCGGTATACGCAGTATTTT. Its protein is CASSLDRYTQYF.

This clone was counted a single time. This CDR3 reads CASSPGGGANQPQHF. The DNA of the CDR3 is TGTGCCAGCAGCCCCGGGGGAGGGGCGAATCAGCCCCAGCATTTT. The V call is TRBV28, the J call TRBJ1-5, with D possibly matching TRBD1 (5 bases). Germline assignment: CDR1 MDHEN and CDR2 SYDVKM. The ends were cut back, 6 bases at V and 4 bases at J, with 16 bases in the middle. The CDR3 extends over 15 amino acids.

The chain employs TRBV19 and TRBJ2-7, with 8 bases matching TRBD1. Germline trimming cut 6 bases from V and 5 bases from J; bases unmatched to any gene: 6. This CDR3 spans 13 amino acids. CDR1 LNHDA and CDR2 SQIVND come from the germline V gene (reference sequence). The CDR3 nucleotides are TGTGCCAGTAGCCAGGGGGCGAGGAACGAGCAGTACTTC. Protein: CASSQGARNEQYF. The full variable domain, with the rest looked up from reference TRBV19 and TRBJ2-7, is DGGITQSPKYLFRKEGQNVTLSCEQNLNHDAMYWYRQDPGQGLRLIYYSQIVNDFQKGDIAEGYSVSREKKESFPLTVTSAQKNPTAFYLCASSQGARNEQYFGPGTRLTVT.

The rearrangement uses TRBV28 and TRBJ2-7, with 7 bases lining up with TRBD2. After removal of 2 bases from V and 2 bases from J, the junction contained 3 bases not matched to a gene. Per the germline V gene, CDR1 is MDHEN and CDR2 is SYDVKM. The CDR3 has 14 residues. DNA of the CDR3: TGTGCCAGCAGTTTACCTGCGGGAGCCTACGAGCAGTACTTC. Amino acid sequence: CASSLPAGAYEQYF.

The CDR3 DNA reads as TGTGCCAGCAGCTTAGTGGGGGGACAGGGAGCCCTCCTCAATGAGCAGTTCTTC. Translation gives CASSLVGGQGALLNEQFF. The V gene is TRBV7-8, the J gene TRBJ2-1; TRBD1 agrees at 9 bases. The germline V gene encodes CDR1 SGHVS and CDR2 FQNEAQ. This CDR3 has 18 residues. The junction had 13 bases not matched to a gene; V was cut back by 1 base and J by 6 bases.

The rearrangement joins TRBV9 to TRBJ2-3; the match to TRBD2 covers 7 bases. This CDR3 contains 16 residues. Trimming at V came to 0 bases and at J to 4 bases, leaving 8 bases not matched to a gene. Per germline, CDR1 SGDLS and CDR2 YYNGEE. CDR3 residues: CASSVASGGIADTQYF. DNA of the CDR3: TGTGCCAGCAGCGTAGCCTCGGGAGGAATTGCAGATACGCAGTATTTT.

Here the CDR3 DNA reads TGCGCCAGCAGCTTGACAGGGGTGACAGATACGCAGTATTTT. The encoded protein is CASSLTGVTDTQYF. The V gene is TRBV5-1, the J gene TRBJ2-3; 7 bases line up with TRBD1. The CDR3 consists of 14 residues. J lost 3 bases, V lost 1 base, and 2 bases had no gene match. CDR1 is SGHRS, CDR2 YFSETQ, per germline.